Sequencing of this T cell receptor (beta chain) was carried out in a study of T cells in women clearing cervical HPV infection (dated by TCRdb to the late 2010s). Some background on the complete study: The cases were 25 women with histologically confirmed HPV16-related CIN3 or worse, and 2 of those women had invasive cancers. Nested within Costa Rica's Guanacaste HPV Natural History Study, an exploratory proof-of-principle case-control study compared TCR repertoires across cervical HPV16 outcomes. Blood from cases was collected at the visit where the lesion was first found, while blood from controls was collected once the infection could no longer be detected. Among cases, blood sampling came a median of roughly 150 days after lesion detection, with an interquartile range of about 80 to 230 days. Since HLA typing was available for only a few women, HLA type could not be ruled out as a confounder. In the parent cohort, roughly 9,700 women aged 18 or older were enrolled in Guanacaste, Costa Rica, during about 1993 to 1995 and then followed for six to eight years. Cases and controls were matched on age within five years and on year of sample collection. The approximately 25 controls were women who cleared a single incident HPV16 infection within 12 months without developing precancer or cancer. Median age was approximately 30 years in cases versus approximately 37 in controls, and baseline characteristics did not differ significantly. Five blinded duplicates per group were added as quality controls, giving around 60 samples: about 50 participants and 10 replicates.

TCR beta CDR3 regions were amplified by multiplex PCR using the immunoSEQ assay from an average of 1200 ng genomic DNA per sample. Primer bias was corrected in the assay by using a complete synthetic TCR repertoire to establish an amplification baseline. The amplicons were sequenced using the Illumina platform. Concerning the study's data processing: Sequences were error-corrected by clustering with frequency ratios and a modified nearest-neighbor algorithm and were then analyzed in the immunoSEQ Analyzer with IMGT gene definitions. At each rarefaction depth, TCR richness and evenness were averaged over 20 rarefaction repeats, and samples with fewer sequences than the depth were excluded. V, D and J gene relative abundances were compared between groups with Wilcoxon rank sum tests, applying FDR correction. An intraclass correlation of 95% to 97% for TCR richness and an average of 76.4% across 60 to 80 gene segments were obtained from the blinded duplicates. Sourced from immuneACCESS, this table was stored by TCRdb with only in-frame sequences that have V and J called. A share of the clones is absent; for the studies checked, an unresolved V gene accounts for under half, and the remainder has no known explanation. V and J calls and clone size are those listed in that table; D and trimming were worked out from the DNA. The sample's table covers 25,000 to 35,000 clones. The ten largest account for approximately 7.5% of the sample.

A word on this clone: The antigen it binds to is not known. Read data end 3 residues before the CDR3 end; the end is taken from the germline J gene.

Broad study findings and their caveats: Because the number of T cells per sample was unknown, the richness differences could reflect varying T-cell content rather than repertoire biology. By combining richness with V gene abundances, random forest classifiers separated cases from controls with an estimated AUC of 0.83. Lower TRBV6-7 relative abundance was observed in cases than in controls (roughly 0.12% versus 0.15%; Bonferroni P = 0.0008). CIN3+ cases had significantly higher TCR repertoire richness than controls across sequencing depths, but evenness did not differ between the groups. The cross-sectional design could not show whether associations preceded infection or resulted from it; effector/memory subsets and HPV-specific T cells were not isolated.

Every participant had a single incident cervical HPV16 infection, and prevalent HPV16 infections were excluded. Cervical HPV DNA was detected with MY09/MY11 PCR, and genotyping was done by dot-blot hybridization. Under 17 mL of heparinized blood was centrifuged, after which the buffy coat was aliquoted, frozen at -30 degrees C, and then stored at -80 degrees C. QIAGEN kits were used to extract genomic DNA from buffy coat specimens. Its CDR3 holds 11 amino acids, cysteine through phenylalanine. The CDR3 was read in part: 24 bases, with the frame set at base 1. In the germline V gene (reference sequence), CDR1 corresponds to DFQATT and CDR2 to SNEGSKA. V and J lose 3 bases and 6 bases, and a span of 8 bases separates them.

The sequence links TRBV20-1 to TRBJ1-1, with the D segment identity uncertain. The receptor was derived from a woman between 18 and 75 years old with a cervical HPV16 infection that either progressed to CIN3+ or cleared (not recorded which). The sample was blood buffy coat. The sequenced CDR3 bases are TGCAGTGCTAGCCGGAGCGCTGAA. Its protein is CSASRSAE. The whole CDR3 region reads CSASRSAEAFF.